These T cell receptor beta chains were read from a single sample in a study of cytomegalovirus exposure and HLA in healthy donors. Generated by immunoSEQ multiplex PCR, the TCRdb table keeps only in-frame clones and is missing some. The table for this sample gives around 200,000 clones. Sequencing was carried out using PBMCs. All receptors come from a woman aged 18 to 35 in good health and CMV-seropositive. Each CDR3 is given with its conserved first and last residue. D genes are given only for firm matches.

D gene,CDR3 length,V gene,J gene,CDR3 protein,CDR3 DNA
TRBD2,16,TRBV11-2,TRBJ2-5,CASSFASGRAGETQYF,TGTGCCAGCAGCTTTGCTAGCGGGAGGGCCGGGGAGACCCAGTACTTC
TRBD2,15,TRBV29-1,TRBJ2-5,CSVDWGLAGEETQYF,TGCAGCGTTGATTGGGGACTAGCGGGAGAAGAGACCCAGTACTTC
TRBD1,15,TRBV19,TRBJ1-5,CASSITQGRTGPQHF,TGTGCCAGTAGTATAACCCAGGGCCGGACAGGGCCCCAGCATTTT
TRBD2,14,TRBV19,TRBJ2-2,CASMRGGNTGELFF,TGTGCCAGTATGCGGGGGGGGAACACCGGGGAGCTGTTTTTT
TRBD2,14,TRBV25-1,TRBJ2-1,CASSSRGRANEQFF,TGTGCCAGCAGTTCCCGCGGGAGGGCCAATGAGCAGTTCTTC
-,11,TRBV7-9,TRBJ2-7,CASSLVSEQYF,TGTGCCAGCAGCTTGGTGAGCGAGCAGTACTTC
TRBD1,14,TRBV27,TRBJ1-5,CASSYTGGGQPQHF,TGTGCCAGCAGTTACACAGGGGGCGGTCAGCCCCAGCATTTT
TRBD1,14,TRBV19,TRBJ1-2,CASSNAGQGYGYTF,TGTGCCAGTAGTAATGCGGGACAGGGCTATGGCTACACCTTC
-,13,TRBV30,TRBJ2-3,CAWSVQQRGPQYF,TGTGCCTGGAGTGTTCAGCAACGGGGTCCGCAGTATTTT
TRBD1,15,TRBV7-9,TRBJ1-1,CASSLGGTGGSEAFF,TGTGCCAGCAGCTTAGGAGGGACAGGGGGTTCTGAAGCTTTCTTT
-,15,TRBV30,TRBJ1-1,CAWSVRPARVTEAFF,TGTGCCTGGAGTGTACGGCCAGCCCGGGTAACTGAAGCTTTCTTT
TRBD2,15,TRBV6-5,TRBJ2-7,CASRQGLGNSYEQYF,TGTGCCAGCAGACAGGGACTAGGGAACTCCTACGAGCAGTACTTC
-,13,TRBV6-1,TRBJ1-1,CASSPRENTEAFF,TGTGCCAGCAGCCCCAGGGAGAACACTGAAGCTTTCTTT
TRBD2,16,TRBV4-1,TRBJ2-1,CASSHRLPGLTNEQFF,TGCGCCAGCAGCCATAGGTTACCGGGACTAACAAATGAGCAGTTCTTC
TRBD2,15,TRBV7-2,TRBJ2-7,CASSLAGGLTYEQYF,TGTGCCAGCAGTCTAGCGGGGGGGCTAACCTACGAGCAGTACTTC
-,13,TRBV5-1,TRBJ2-5,CASSIGTQETQYF,TGCGCCAGCAGCATCGGGACTCAAGAGACCCAGTACTTC
-,14,TRBV18,TRBJ1-5,CASSPGGGNQPQHF,TGTGCCAGCTCACCGGGGGGGGGTAATCAGCCCCAGCATTTT
TRBD1,15,TRBV6-6,TRBJ2-1,CASSRDRGRYNEQFF,TGTGCCAGCAGCCGCGACAGGGGTCGGTACAATGAGCAGTTCTTC
TRBD2,15,TRBV11-2,TRBJ2-7,CASRGAAGGLESQYF,TGTGCCAGCAGGGGCGCAGCGGGAGGTTTAGAGTCCCAGTACTTC
-,17,TRBV2,TRBJ2-6,CASSERLTLSGANVLTF,TGTGCCAGCAGTGAAAGATTGACACTCTCTGGGGCCAACGTCCTGACTTTC
-,13,TRBV6-4,TRBJ1-5,CASSGEVNQPQHF,TGTGCCAGCAGCGGGGAGGTCAATCAGCCCCAGCATTTT
TRBD1,13,TRBV2,TRBJ1-2,CANPGTGVYGYTF,TGTGCCAACCCCGGGACAGGAGTCTATGGCTACACCTTC
TRBD1,15,TRBV6-5,TRBJ2-7,CASSHPGTGRYEQYF,TGTGCCAGCAGCCACCCCGGGACAGGGCGCTACGAGCAGTACTTC
TRBD2,16,TRBV5-1,TRBJ2-7,CASSETSGAVSYEQYF,TGCGCCAGCAGCGAAACTAGCGGGGCCGTCTCCTACGAGCAGTACTTC
TRBD1,14,TRBV7-2,TRBJ1-1,CASSTQGEGTEAFF,TGTGCCAGCAGCACGCAGGGGGAAGGGACTGAAGCTTTCTTT
TRBD2,15,TRBV4-2,TRBJ2-7,CASNTGTSDSYEQYF,TGTGCCAGCAACACCGGGACTAGCGACTCCTACGAGCAGTACTTC
-,16,TRBV10-3,TRBJ2-3,CAISDFSSMRTDTQYF,TGTGCCATCAGTGACTTTAGTAGCATGAGAACAGATACGCAGTATTTT
-,15,TRBV18,TRBJ1-2,CASSPDTDPNYGYTF,TGTGCCAGCTCACCAGATACAGATCCTAACTATGGCTACACCTTC
TRBD1,13,TRBV30,TRBJ1-2,CACIDRGGYGYTF,TGTGCCTGTATCGACAGGGGCGGCTATGGCTACACCTTC
TRBD1,14,TRBV5-4,TRBJ2-7,CASSPLQGVGEQYF,TGTGCCAGCAGCCCCCTCCAGGGGGTCGGCGAGCAGTACTTC
TRBD1,13,TRBV2,TRBJ1-2,CASRVGQVYGYTF,TGTGCCAGCAGGGTGGGACAGGTCTATGGCTACACCTTC
-,13,TRBV19,TRBJ2-4,CASSIRGGPSWYF,TGTGCCAGTAGTATTAGGGGGGGGCCATCATGGTACTTC
-,14,TRBV2,TRBJ2-7,CASSLMRGSYEQYF,TGTGCCAGCAGCCTCATGCGAGGCTCCTACGAGCAGTACTTC
TRBD1,13,TRBV4-1,TRBJ1-1,CASSVTGGTEAFF,TGCGCCAGCAGCGTCACAGGGGGCACTGAAGCTTTCTTT
-,16,TRBV5-1,TRBJ1-1,CASSLRGGILGTEAFF,TGCGCCAGCAGCTTGAGGGGGGGAATCTTGGGCACTGAGGCTTTCTTT
TRBD1,14,TRBV6-5,TRBJ1-1,CASSRDRMNTEAFF,TGTGCCAGCAGTCGGGACAGGATGAACACTGAAGCTTTCTTT
-,17,TRBV4-2,TRBJ1-5,CASSQGLMSDGDQPRHF,TGTGCCAGCAGCCAAGGTCTTATGAGTGATGGAGATCAGCCCCGGCATTTT
TRBD2,17,TRBV7-2,TRBJ2-3,CASSPRGSGRFTDTQYF,TGTGCCAGCAGCCCAAGGGGGAGCGGGAGATTCACAGATACGCAGTATTTT
TRBD2,16,TRBV19,TRBJ2-2,CASRPSGRMNTGELFF,TGTGCCAGTAGGCCTAGCGGGAGAATGAACACCGGGGAGCTGTTTTTT
-,14,TRBV5-1,TRBJ1-2,CASSFGGVFYGYTF,TGCGCCAGCAGCTTTGGCGGGGTCTTCTATGGCTACACCTTC
TRBD1,14,TRBV4-1,TRBJ1-5,CASSPRQGNQPQHF,TGCGCCAGCAGCCCCCGACAGGGGAATCAGCCCCAGCATTTT
-,13,TRBV6-5,TRBJ1-2,CASRRRGDYGYTF,TGTGCCAGCAGGAGACGGGGAGACTATGGCTACACCTTC
-,13,TRBV5-4,TRBJ2-5,CASSLGSQETQYF,TGTGCCAGCAGCTTGGGCAGTCAAGAGACCCAGTACTTC
TRBD1,17,TRBV14,TRBJ1-4,CASSQGTGQNNNEKLFF,TGTGCCAGCAGCCAAGGGACAGGGCAAAACAATAATGAAAAACTGTTTTTT
-,10,TRBV29-1,TRBJ2-3,CSTLEDTQYF,TGCAGCACCCTCGAGGATACGCAGTATTTT
-,14,TRBV19,TRBJ1-5,CASSHGSENQPQHF,TGTGCCAGTAGTCATGGCAGCGAAAATCAGCCCCAGCATTTT
-,14,TRBV6-5,TRBJ2-7,CASSYSISSYEQYF,TGTGCCAGCAGTTACTCGATTAGCTCCTACGAGCAGTACTTC